The sequence of this TCR beta chain was determined in a study of cytomegalovirus exposure and HLA in healthy donors. Looking at the study overall: Out of 398 genotyped donors, about 76% belonged to the Caucasian-associated ancestry cluster. Study-level findings and limits: What a later analysis showed was that several of the most significant clusters appeared linked to common viral pathogens. HLA alleles showed associations with around 15,000 TCR beta sequences in a later analysis, at a 0.05 false discovery rate. With later analysis, a missense DCLRE1C variant became linked to TCR beta V- and J-gene trimming.

The CDR3 runs 13 residues. Germline assignment: CDR1 SGHDN and CDR2 FVKESK. V gave up 0 bases and J gave up 4 bases, with 6 bases separating them. Note on this clone: No antigen is known for it.

PCR involved 60 Vbeta and 13 Jbeta primers. This table comes from immunoSEQ multiplex PCR, and its TCRdb copy is limited to in-frame clones, with some not included. This table has more than 90,000 clones, around four fifths appearing once. This chain links TRBV14 with TRBJ2-5, with no clear D. The TCR comes from a middle-aged man in good health and CMV-seropositive. Sequencing was carried out using PBMCs. CDR3 sequence: CASSQDLRETQYF. The CDR3 DNA reads as TGTGCCAGCAGCCAAGATCTTAGAGAGACCCAGTACTTC.